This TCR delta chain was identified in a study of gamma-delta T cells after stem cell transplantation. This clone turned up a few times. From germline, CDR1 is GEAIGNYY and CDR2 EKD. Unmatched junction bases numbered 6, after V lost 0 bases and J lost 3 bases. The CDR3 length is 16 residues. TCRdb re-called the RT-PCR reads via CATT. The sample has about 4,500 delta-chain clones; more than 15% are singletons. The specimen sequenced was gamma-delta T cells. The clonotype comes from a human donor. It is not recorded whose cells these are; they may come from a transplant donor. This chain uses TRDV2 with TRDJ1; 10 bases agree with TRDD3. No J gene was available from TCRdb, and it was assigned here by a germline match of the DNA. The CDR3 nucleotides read TGTGCCTGTGACACCGGAGGGGGGGGATACGCCGATAAACTCATCTTT. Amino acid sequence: CACDTGGGGYADKLIF.